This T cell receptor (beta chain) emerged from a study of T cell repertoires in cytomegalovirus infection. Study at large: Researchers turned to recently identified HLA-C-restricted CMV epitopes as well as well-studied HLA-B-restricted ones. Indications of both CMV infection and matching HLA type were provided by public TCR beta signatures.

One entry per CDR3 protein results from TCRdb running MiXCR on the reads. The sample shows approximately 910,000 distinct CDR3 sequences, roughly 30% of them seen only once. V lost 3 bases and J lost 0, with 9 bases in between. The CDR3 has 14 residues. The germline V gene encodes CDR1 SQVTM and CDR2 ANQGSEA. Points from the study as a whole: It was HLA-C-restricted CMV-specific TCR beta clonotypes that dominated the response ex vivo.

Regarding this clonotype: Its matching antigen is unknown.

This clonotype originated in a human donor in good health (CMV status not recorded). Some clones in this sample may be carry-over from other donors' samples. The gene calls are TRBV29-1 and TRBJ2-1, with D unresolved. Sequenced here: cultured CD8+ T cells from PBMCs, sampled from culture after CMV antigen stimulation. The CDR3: CSVDDGSSYNEQFF. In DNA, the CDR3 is TGCAGCGTTGATGACGGTAGCTCCTACAATGAGCAGTTCTTC.